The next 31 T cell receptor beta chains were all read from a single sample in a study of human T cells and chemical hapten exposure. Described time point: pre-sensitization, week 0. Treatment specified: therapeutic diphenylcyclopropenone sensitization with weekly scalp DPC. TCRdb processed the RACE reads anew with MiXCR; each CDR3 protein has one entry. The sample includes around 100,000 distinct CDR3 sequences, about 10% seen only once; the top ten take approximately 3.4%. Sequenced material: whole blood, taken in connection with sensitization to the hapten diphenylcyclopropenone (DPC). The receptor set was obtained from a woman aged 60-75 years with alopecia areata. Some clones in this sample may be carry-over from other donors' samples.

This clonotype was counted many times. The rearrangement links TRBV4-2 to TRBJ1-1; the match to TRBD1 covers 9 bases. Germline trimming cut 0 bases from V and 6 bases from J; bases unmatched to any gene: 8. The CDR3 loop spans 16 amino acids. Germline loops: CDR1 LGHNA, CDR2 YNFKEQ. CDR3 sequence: CASSQDGGTGIAEAFF. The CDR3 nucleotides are TGTGCCAGCAGCCAAGATGGGGGGACAGGGATAGCTGAAGCTTTCTTT.

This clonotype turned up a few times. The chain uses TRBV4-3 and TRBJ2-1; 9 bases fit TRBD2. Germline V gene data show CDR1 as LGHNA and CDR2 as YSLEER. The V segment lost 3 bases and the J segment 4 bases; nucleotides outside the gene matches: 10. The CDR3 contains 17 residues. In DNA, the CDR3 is TGCGCCAGCAGCCAGGATTCGACTAGCGGAAAATACAATGAGCAGTTCTTC. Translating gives CASSQDSTSGKYNEQFF.

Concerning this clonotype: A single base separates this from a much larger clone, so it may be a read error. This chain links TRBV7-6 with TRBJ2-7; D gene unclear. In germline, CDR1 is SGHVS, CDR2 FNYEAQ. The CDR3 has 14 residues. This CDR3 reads CAGSQTHIGDEQYF. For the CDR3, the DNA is TGTGCCGGCAGCCAGACTCACATTGGGGACGAGCAGTACTTC.

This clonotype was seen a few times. DNA for the CDR3: TGTGCCAGCAGCCAGACTAGCGGGGAACAAGAGACCCAGTACTTC. This gives the protein CASSQTSGEQETQYF. The chain employs TRBV5-4 and TRBJ2-5; TRBD2 agrees at 11 bases. Germline V gene lookup returns CDR1 SGHNT and CDR2 YYREEE (reference sequence). The CDR3 is made up of 15 amino acids. V was clipped by 4 bases and J by 2 bases; unmatched bases: 4.

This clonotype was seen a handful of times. CDR3 protein: CASRAPAAQGRHEQYF. In DNA form, the CDR3 reads TGTGCTAGTAGGGCGCCGGCAGCGCAGGGGAGGCACGAGCAGTACTTC. The chain uses TRBV12-5 and TRBJ2-7; D is possibly TRBD1 or TRBD2 (6 bases each). This CDR3 has 16 amino acids. CDR1 and CDR2 (germline): LGHNT, FRNRAP. The V and J ends lost 8 bases and 5 bases respectively, with 25 bases between them. Complete variable domain (other parts from reference TRBV12-5 and TRBJ2-7): DARVTQTPRHKVTEMGQEVTMRCQPILGHNTVFWYRQTMMQGLELLAYFRNRAPLDDSGMPKDRFSAEMPDATLATLKIQPSEPRDSAVYFCASRAPAAQGRHEQYFGPGTRLTVT.

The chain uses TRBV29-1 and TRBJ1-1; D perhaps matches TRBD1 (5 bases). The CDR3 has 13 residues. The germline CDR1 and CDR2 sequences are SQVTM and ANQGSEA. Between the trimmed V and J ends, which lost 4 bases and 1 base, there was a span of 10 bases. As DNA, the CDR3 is TGCAGCGTTGTTGGGCAGGGGAACACTGAAGCTTTCTTT. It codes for CSVVGQGNTEAFF.

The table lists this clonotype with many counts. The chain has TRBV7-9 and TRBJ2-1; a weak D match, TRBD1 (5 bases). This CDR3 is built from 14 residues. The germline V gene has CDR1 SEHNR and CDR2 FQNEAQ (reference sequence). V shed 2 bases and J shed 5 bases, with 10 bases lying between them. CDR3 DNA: TGTGCCAGCAGCTTACTTGACAGCAACAATGAGCAGTTCTTC. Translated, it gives CASSLLDSNNEQFF.

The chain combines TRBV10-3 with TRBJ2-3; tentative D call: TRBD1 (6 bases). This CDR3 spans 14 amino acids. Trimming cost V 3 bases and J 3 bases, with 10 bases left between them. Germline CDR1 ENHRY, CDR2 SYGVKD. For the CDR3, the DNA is TGTGCCATCAGTGACCGACAGGCAACAGATACGCAGTATTTT. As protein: CAISDRQATDTQYF.

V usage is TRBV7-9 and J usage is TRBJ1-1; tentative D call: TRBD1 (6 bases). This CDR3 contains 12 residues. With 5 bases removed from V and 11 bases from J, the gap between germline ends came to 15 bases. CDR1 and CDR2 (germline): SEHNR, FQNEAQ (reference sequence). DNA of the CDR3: TGTGCCAGCAGCCTAACCAGGGGAGCGGCTTTCTTT. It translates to CASSLTRGAAFF.

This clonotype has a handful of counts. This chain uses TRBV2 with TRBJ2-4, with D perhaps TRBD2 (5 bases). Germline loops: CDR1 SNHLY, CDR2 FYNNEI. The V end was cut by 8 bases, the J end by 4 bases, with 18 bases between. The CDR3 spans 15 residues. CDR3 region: CASEGSVNLKNIQYF. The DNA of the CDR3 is TGTGCCAGCGAGGGAAGCGTGAACCTAAAAAACATTCAGTACTTC.

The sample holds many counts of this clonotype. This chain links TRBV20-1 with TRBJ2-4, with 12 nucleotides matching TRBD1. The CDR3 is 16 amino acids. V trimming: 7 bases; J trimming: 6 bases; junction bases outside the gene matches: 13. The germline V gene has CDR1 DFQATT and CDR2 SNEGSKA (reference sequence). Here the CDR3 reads CSGIPGQGAGGNIQYF. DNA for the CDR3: TGCAGTGGCATTCCGGGACAGGGGGCAGGGGGAAACATTCAGTACTTC.

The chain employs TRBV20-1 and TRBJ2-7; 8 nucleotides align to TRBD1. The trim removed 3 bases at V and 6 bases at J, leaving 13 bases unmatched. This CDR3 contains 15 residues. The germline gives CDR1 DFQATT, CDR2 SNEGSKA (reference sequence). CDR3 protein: CSARIDRGPPCEQYF. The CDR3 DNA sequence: TGCAGTGCTAGGATCGACAGGGGTCCCCCCTGCGAGCAGTACTTC.

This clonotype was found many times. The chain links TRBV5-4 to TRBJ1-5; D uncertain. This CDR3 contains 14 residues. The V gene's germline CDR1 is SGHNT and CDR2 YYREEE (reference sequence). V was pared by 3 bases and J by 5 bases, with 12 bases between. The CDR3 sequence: CASSSGPRDQPQHF. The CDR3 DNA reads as TGTGCCAGCAGCTCCGGACCACGGGATCAGCCCCAGCATTTT.

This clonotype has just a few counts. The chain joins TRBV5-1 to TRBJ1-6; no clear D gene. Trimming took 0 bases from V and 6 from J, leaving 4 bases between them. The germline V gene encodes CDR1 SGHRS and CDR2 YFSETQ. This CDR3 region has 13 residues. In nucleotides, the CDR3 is TGCGCCAGCAGCTTGGAAACTAATTCACCCCTCCACTTT. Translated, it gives CASSLETNSPLHF. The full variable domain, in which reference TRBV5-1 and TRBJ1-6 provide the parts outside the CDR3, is KAGVTQTPRYLIKTRGQQVTLSCSPISGHRSVSWYQQTPGQGLQFLFEYFSETQRNKGNFPGRFSGRQFSNSRSEMNVSTLELGDSALYLCASSLETNSPLHFGNGTRLTVT.

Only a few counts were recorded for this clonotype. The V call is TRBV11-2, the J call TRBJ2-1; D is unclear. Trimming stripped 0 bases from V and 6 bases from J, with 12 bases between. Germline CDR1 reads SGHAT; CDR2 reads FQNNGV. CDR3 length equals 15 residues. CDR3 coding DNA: TGTGCCAGCAGCTTAGACCCGGTGAACCCCAATGAGCAGTTCTTC. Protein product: CASSLDPVNPNEQFF.

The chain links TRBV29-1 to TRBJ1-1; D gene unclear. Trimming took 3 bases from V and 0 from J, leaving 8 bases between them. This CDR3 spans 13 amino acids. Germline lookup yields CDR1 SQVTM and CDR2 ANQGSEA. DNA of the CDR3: TGCAGCGTTGAGGTCAGCTTGAACACTGAAGCTTTCTTT. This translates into CSVEVSLNTEAFF.

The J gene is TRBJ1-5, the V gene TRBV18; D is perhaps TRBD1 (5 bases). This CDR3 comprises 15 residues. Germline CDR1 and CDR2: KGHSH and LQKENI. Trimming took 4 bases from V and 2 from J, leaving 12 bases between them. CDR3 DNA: TGTGCCAGCTCACGGGTGGGGGATGGCAATCAGCCCCAGCATTTT. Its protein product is CASSRVGDGNQPQHF.

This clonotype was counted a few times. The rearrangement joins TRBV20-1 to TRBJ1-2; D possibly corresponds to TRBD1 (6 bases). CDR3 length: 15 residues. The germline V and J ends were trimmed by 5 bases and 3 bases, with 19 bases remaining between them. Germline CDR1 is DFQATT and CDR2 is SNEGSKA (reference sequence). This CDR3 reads CSAGSWGGGDYGYTF. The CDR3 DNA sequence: TGCAGTGCTGGCAGTTGGGGGGGCGGTGACTATGGCTACACCTTC.

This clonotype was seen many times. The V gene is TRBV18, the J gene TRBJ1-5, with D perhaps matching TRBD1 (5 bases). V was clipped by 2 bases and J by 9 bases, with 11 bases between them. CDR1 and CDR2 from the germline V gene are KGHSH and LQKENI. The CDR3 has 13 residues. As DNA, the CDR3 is TGTGCCAGCTCACCAACCCCAGGGAGGCCCCAGCATTTT. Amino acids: CASSPTPGRPQHF.

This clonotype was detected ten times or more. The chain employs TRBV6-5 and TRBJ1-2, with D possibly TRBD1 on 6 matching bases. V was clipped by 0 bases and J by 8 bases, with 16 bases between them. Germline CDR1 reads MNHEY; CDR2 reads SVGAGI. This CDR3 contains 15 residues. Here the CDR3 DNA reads TGTGCCAGCAGTTACTCCATGACAGGCGTATGGGGCTACACCTTC. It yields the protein CASSYSMTGVWGYTF.

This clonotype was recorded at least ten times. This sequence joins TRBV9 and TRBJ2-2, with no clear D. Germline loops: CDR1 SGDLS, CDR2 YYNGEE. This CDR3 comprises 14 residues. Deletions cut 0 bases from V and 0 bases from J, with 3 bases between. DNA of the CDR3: TGTGCCAGCAGCGTAGTAGCGAACACCGGGGAGCTGTTTTTT. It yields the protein CASSVVANTGELFF.

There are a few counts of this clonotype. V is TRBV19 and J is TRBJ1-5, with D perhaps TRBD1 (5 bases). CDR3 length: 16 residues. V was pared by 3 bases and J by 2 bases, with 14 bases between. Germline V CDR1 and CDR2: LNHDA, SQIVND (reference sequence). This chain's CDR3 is CASSIVGPYGNQPQHF. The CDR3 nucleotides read TGTGCCAGTAGTATTGTGGGACCCTATGGCAATCAGCCCCAGCATTTT.

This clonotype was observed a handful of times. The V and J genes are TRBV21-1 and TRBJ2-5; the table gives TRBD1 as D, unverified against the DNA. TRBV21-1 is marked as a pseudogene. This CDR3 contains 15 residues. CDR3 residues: CASSKVWTKQETQYF. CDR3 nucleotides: TGTGCCAGCAGCAAAGTCTGGACAAAACAAGAGACCCAGTACTTC.

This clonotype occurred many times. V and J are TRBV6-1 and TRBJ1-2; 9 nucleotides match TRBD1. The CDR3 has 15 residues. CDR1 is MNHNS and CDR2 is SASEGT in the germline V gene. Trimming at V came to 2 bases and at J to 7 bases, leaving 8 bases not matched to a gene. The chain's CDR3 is CASSERDRAGGGYTF. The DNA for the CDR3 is TGTGCCAGCAGTGAAAGGGACAGGGCAGGCGGTGGCTACACCTTC.

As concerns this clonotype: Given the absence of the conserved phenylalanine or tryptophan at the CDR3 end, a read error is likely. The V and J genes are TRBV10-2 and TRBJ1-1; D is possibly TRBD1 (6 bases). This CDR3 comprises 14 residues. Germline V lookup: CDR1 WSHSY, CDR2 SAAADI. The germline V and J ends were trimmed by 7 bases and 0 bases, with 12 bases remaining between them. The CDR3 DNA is TGCGCCAGCAACTCGGGGGCGGTGAACACTGAAGCTTTCTTA. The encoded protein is CASNSGAVNTEAFL.

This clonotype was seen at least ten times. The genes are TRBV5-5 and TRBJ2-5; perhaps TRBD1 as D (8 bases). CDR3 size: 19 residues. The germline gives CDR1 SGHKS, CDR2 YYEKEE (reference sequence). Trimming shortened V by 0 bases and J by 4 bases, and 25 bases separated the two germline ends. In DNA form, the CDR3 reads TGTGCCAGCAGCTTGGCCGGTACCGGACAGGGAGGGATTCGAGAGACCCAGTACTTC. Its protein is CASSLAGTGQGGIRETQYF.

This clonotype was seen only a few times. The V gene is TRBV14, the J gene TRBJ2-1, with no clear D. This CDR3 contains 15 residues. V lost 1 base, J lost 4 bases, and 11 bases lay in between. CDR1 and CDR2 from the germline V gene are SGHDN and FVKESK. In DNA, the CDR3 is TGTGCCAGCAGCCAAGGAATTTGGCAGTACAATGAGCAGTTCTTC. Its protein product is CASSQGIWQYNEQFF. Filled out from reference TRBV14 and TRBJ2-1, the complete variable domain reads EAGVTQFPSHSVIEKGQTVTLRCDPISGHDNLYWYRRVMGKEIKFLLHFVKESKQDESGMPNNRFLAERTGGTYSTLKVQPAELEDSGVYFCASSQGIWQYNEQFFGPGTRLTVL.

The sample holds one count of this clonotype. CDR3 nucleotide sequence: TGTGCCATCAGTGATCGGGAGACAGGGATCGATGAGCAGTTCTTC. Protein sequence: CAISDRETGIDEQFF. The J gene is TRBJ2-1, the V gene TRBV10-3; D may be TRBD1 (7 bases). The V and J ends lost 3 bases and 8 bases respectively, with 17 bases between them. This CDR3 is built from 15 residues. Germline V gene data show CDR1 as ENHRY and CDR2 as SYGVKD.

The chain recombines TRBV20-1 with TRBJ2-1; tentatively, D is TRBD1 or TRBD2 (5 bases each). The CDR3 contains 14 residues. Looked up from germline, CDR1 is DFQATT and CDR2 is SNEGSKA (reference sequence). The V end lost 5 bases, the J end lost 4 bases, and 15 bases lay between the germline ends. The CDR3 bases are TGCAGTGCTCTGCCGGGACCGACATACAATGAGCAGTTCTTC. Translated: CSALPGPTYNEQFF.

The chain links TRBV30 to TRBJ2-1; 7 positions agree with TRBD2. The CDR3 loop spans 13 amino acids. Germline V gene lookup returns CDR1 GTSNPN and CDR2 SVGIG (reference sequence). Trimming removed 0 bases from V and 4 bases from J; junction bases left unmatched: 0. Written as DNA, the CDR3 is TGTGCCTGGAGTGTCGGGGGGTACAATGAGCAGTTCTTC. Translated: CAWSVGGYNEQFF.

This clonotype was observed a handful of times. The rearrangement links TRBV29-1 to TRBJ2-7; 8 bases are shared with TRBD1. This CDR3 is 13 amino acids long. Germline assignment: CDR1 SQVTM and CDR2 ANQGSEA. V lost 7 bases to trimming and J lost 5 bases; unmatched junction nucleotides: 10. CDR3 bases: TGCAGCGCAGGACAGGGCCAAGGGAACGAGCAGTACTTC. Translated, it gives CSAGQGQGNEQYF.